The next 16 T cell receptor beta chains were all read from a single sample in a study of post-analysis software for immune sequencing data. Libraries were made from TCR beta cDNA, and they carried unique molecular identifiers. One entry per CDR3 protein results from TCRdb running MiXCR on the PCR reads. The sample holds fewer than 850,000 distinct CDR3 sequences, roughly 50% seen once. These receptors have no identified antigens. General study findings and limits: About 5 TRBV segments appeared more often in patients than in controls, and TRBV5-6, TRBV5-1 and TRBV20-1 were among these.

The sequenced sample consisted of blood. The receptors were gathered from a girl aged 5-17 years with multiple sclerosis.

V gene TRBV2 combines with J gene TRBJ2-7; D is unresolved. The CDR3 spans 12 residues. Trimming pared 2 bases from V and 3 bases from J, leaving 5 bases between. Per germline, CDR1 SNHLY and CDR2 FYNNEI. The CDR3 sequence: CASSEYLYEQYF. The CDR3 nucleotides read TGTGCCAGCAGTGAATATCTCTACGAGCAGTACTTC.

This clonotype turned up a few times. This chain connects TRBV24-1 to TRBJ2-2; 11 bases are shared with TRBD2. The V gene end was trimmed by 3 bases and the J gene end by 3 bases; junction bases not matched to a gene: 8. From germline, CDR1 is KGHDR and CDR2 SFDVKD. The CDR3 is 18 amino acids. CDR3: CATSDQRLAGGYTGELFF. The CDR3 coding sequence is TGTGCCACCAGTGATCAACGCTTAGCGGGAGGGTACACCGGGGAGCTGTTTTTT.

The table lists this clonotype with a few counts. The chain links TRBV20-1 to TRBJ2-5; D is uncertain. In germline, CDR1 is DFQATT, CDR2 SNEGSKA (reference sequence). CDR3 length equals 17 residues. Trimming took 4 bases from V and 5 from J, leaving 26 bases between them. The CDR3 DNA sequence: TGCAGTGCTACCCCTCGTAGGAACGCAACCACGTTGGAGACCCAGTACTTC. It codes for CSATPRRNATTLETQYF.

V usage is TRBV12-3 or TRBV12-4 and J usage is TRBJ1-5, with D unclear. CDR3 length equals 16 residues. V was pared by 1 base and J by 0 bases, with 10 bases between. CDR3 loop: CASSLEGGNSNQPQHF. The CDR3 bases are TGTGCCAGCAGTTTAGAGGGCGGGAATAGCAATCAGCCCCAGCATTTT.

This clonotype was counted between two and nine times. The J gene is TRBJ2-3, the V gene TRBV11-2; tentatively, D is TRBD2 (6 bases). The CDR3 extends over 14 amino acids. Trimming took 3 bases from V and 3 from J, leaving 10 bases between them. The germline gives CDR1 SGHAT, CDR2 FQNNGV. CDR3 in amino acids: CASSLEGLTDTQYF. CDR3 in DNA: TGTGCCAGCAGCTTGGAGGGTTTAACAGATACGCAGTATTTT.

A few counts support this clonotype. V and J are TRBV6-5 and TRBJ2-2; 8 nucleotides line up with TRBD1. This CDR3 is 16 amino acids long. V lost 7 bases and J lost 2; bases outside the gene matches: 9. Germline values: CDR1 MNHEY, CDR2 SVGAGI. This CDR3 reads CASTPDRVDNTGELFF. As DNA, the CDR3 is TGTGCCAGCACCCCGGACAGGGTTGATAACACCGGGGAGCTGTTTTTT.

The chain recombines TRBV29-1 with TRBJ2-3, with D perhaps being TRBD1 or TRBD2 (5 bases each). Germline CDR1 reads SQVTM; CDR2 reads ANQGSEA. Trimming removed 0 bases from V and 4 bases from J, with 17 bases in between. This CDR3 contains 16 residues. DNA for the CDR3: TGCAGCGTTGAAGATGGAGGCTACCGCAGGGCAGATACGCAGTATTTT. As protein: CSVEDGGYRRADTQYF.

The chain uses TRBV29-1 and TRBJ2-7; TRBD1 agrees at 7 bases. The V segment lost 7 bases and the J segment 3 bases; nucleotides outside the gene matches: 9. CDR1 is SQVTM, CDR2 ANQGSEA, per germline. CDR3 length: 13 amino acids. This CDR3 is CSAAKGTVYEQYF. CDR3 sequence (DNA): TGCAGCGCCGCAAAGGGGACAGTCTACGAGCAGTACTTC.

This sequence joins TRBV29-1 and TRBJ2-1, with 7 bases lining up with TRBD1. Losses at the gene ends were 5 bases for V and 2 bases for J; bases not matched to a gene: 6. CDR3 length: 14 amino acids. CDR1 and CDR2 (germline): SQVTM, ANQGSEA. CDR3 nucleotide sequence: TGCAGCGTTAGGTCCACAGGGGCCTACAATGAGCAGTTCTTC. Translation: CSVRSTGAYNEQFF.

The chain joins TRBV29-1 to TRBJ2-5; D perhaps matches TRBD1 (6 bases). Gene TRBJ2-1 matches the end of the DNA better, so the J call may be wrong. The V gene's germline CDR1 is SQVTM and CDR2 ANQGSEA. The CDR3 has 16 amino acids. The CDR3 reads CSVEDTKWTAQETQFF. The CDR3 region has the DNA TGCAGCGTTGAAGATACGAAGTGGACAGCTCAAGAGACCCAGTTCTTC.

The chain joins TRBV20-1 to TRBJ2-7, with 10 nucleotides matching TRBD2. Germline CDR1 and CDR2: DFQATT and SNEGSKA (reference sequence). CDR3 length equals 20 residues. Trimming cost V 3 bases and J 2 bases; bases outside gene matches: 22. The DNA for the CDR3 is TGCAGTGCTAGGGCAGATCCTGCCAGCGGGAGGGCGGGGTTGGCCTACGAGCAGTACTTC. Translated, it gives CSARADPASGRAGLAYEQYF.

This clonotype was observed a single time. The J gene is TRBJ1-2, the V gene TRBV7-6; 7 bases align to TRBD1. The CDR3 is made up of 15 amino acids. Germline V gene data show CDR1 as SGHVS and CDR2 as FNYEAQ. With 0 bases clipped from V and 3 bases from J, the junction kept 4 bases outside the gene matches. The CDR3 sequence: CASSLARTGYYGYTF. The CDR3 coding sequence is TGTGCCAGCAGCTTAGCGAGGACAGGATACTATGGCTACACCTTC.

There are a few counts of this clonotype. This rearrangement joins TRBV6-2 or TRBV6-3 to TRBJ2-1; possible D gene TRBD2, 6 bases. V lost 5 bases and J lost 8, with 22 bases in between. Germline values: CDR1 MNHEY, CDR2 SVGEGT. CDR3 length equals 16 residues. CDR3 DNA: TGTGCCAGCAGTCCCATAGGCGGGGAGGCCCGATATGAGCAGTTCTTC. It yields the protein CASSPIGGEARYEQFF.

CDR3 nucleotide sequence: TGTGCCAGCAGCACCCAAAGGGACAGGGAAGCTAACTATGGCTACACCTTC. It yields the protein CASSTQRDREANYGYTF. The genes are TRBV9 and TRBJ1-2; 9 bases agree with TRBD1. CDR1 and CDR2 from the germline V gene are SGDLS and YYNGEE. This CDR3 region has 17 residues. J lost 0 bases, V lost 4 bases, and 10 bases had no gene match.

This chain links TRBV7-2 with TRBJ2-1, with D possibly matching TRBD2 (6 bases). CDR1 and CDR2 from the germline V gene are SGHTA and FQGNSA. The CDR3 loop spans 15 amino acids. Deletions cut 5 bases from V and 6 bases from J, with 17 bases between. CDR3 sequence: CASSHSRPSVNEQFF. CDR3 DNA: TGTGCCAGCAGCCATTCCCGGCCTAGCGTCAATGAGCAGTTCTTC.

The count of this clonotype is one. The chain is built from TRBV7-3 and TRBJ2-3, with D perhaps matching TRBD1 (6 bases). The CDR3 loop spans 13 amino acids. The V end was cut by 2 bases, the J end by 10 bases, with 13 bases between. Germline CDR1 and CDR2: SGHTA and FQGTGA. The CDR3 sequence is CASSLGRGNAQYF. CDR3 sequence (DNA): TGTGCCAGCAGCTTAGGCAGGGGCAATGCGCAGTATTTT.